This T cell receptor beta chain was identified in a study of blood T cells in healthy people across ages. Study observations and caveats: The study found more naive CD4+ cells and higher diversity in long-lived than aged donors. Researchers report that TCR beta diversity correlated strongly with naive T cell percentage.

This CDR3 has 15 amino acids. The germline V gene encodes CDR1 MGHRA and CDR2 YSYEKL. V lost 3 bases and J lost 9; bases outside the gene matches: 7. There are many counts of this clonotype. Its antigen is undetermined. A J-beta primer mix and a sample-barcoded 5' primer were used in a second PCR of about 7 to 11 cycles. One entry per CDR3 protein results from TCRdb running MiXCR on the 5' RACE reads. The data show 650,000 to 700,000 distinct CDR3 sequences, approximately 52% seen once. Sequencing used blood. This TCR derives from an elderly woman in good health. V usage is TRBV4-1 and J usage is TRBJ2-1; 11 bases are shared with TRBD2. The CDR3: CASSHQELAGAEQFF. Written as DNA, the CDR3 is TGCGCCAGCAGCCATCAGGAACTAGCGGGAGCTGAGCAGTTCTTC.